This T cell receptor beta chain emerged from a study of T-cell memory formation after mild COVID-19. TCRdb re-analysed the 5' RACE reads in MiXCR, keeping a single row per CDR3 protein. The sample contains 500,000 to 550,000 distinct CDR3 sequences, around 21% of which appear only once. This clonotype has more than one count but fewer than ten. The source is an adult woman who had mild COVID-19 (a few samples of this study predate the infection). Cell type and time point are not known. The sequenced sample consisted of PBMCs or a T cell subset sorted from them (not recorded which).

The CDR3 loop reads CASSLALRTQYF. The CDR3 DNA follows: TGTGCCAGCAGCTTAGCGCTTCGGACCCAGTACTTC. This rearrangement joins TRBV7-6 to TRBJ2-5; D ambiguous. With 0 bases removed from V and 7 bases from J, the gap between germline ends came to 6 bases. This CDR3 region has 12 residues. Germline V gene lookup returns CDR1 SGHVS and CDR2 FNYEAQ.